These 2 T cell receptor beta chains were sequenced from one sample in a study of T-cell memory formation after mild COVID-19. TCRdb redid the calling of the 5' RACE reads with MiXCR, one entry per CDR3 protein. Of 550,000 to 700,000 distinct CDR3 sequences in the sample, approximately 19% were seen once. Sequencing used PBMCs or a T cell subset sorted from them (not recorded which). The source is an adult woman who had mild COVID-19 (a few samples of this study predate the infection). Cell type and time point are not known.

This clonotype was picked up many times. The CDR3 loop is CACRGPGQKSTEAFF. The CDR3 DNA sequence: TGTGCCTGTCGCGGGCCAGGACAAAAATCGACTGAAGCTTTCTTT. The chain links TRBV30 to TRBJ1-1, with D perhaps TRBD1 (5 bases). Trimming shortened V by 6 bases and J by 5 bases, and 22 bases separated the two germline ends. The CDR3 consists of 15 residues. CDR1 is GTSNPN and CDR2 is SVGIG in the germline V gene (reference sequence). The whole variable domain, remainder taken from reference TRBV30 and TRBJ1-1, is SQTIHQWPATLVQPVGSPLSLECTVEGTSNPNLYWYRQAAGRGLQLLFYSVGIGQISSEVPQNLSASRPQDRQFILSSKKLLLSDSGFYLCACRGPGQKSTEAFFGQGTRLTVV.

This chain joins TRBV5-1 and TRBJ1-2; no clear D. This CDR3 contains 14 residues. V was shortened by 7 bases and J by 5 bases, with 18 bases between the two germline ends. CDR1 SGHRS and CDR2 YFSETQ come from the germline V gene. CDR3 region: CASGSGGKIYGYTF. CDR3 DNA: TGCGCCAGCGGATCGGGAGGCAAGATTTATGGCTACACCTTC.